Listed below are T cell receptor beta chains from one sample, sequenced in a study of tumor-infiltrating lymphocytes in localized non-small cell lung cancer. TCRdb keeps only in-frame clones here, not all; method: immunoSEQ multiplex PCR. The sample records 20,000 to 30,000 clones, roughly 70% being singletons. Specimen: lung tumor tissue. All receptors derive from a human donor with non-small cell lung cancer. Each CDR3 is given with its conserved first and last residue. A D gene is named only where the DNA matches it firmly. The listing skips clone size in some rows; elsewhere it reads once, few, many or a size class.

CDR3 protein: CASSSREGHDTIYF
CDR3 DNA: TGTGCCAGCAGCTCCCGGGAGGGGCATGACACCATATATTTT
D gene: .
V gene: TRBV5-6
J gene: TRBJ1-3
clone size: .

CDR3 protein: CASSSLTGINTEAFF
CDR3 DNA: TGTGCCAGTAGTTCCCTGACAGGAATAAACACTGAAGCTTTCTTT
D gene: .
V gene: TRBV19
J gene: TRBJ1-1
clone size: .

CDR3 protein: CSDRELIVLTF
CDR3 DNA: TGCAGTGACCGGGAATTGATCGTCCTGACTTTC
D gene: .
V gene: TRBV20-1
J gene: TRBJ2-6
clone size: few

CDR3 protein: CASSVGRTSPYEQYF
CDR3 DNA: TGTGCCAGCAGCGTAGGGCGGACCAGCCCCTACGAGCAGTACTTC
D gene: .
V gene: TRBV9
J gene: TRBJ2-7
clone size: .

CDR3 protein: CASSRDRVTEAFF
CDR3 DNA: TGTGCCAGCAGCCGCGACAGGGTCACTGAAGCTTTCTTT
D gene: TRBD1
V gene: TRBV28
J gene: TRBJ1-1
clone size: few

CDR3 protein: CASSQDTSSGNQETQYF
CDR3 DNA: TGCGCCAGCAGCCAAGATACGTCTAGCGGGAACCAAGAGACCCAGTACTTC
D gene: TRBD2
V gene: TRBV4-3
J gene: TRBJ2-5
clone size: once

CDR3 protein: CASSLRQGTPETQYF
CDR3 DNA: TGTGCCAGCAGTTTACGCCAGGGGACCCCGGAGACCCAGTACTTC
D gene: .
V gene: TRBV27
J gene: TRBJ2-5
clone size: .

CDR3 protein: CASSPWGISMNTEAFF
CDR3 DNA: TGTGCCAGCAGCCCCTGGGGGATATCCATGAACACTGAAGCTTTCTTT
D gene: .
V gene: TRBV2
J gene: TRBJ1-1
clone size: .

CDR3 protein: CASSLLSGPTSYNEQFF
CDR3 DNA: TGTGCCAGCAGCCTCCTTAGCGGCCCAACCTCCTACAATGAGCAGTTCTTC
D gene: .
V gene: TRBV11-1
J gene: TRBJ2-1
clone size: few

CDR3 protein: CASSWVSGRAIGEQYF
CDR3 DNA: TGTGCCAGCAGTTGGGTTAGCGGGAGGGCCATAGGAGAGCAGTACTTC
D gene: TRBD2
V gene: TRBV27
J gene: TRBJ2-7
clone size: .

CDR3 protein: CSVEEVYGGSSYNEQFF
CDR3 DNA: TGCAGCGTTGAAGAGGTTTACGGGGGGAGTTCCTACAATGAGCAGTTCTTC
D gene: TRBD2
V gene: TRBV29-1
J gene: TRBJ2-1
clone size: .

CDR3 protein: CASSISGLGGTEAFF
CDR3 DNA: TGTGCCAGTAGTATTTCGGGGTTGGGGGGCACTGAAGCTTTCTTT
D gene: .
V gene: TRBV19
J gene: TRBJ1-1
clone size: few

CDR3 protein: CASSIGSAGARYSNQPQHF
CDR3 DNA: TGTGCCAGTAGTATCGGGAGTGCGGGGGCGCGATATAGCAATCAGCCCCAGCATTTT
D gene: .
V gene: TRBV19
J gene: TRBJ1-5
clone size: .

CDR3 protein: CASSLGTGYQETQYF
CDR3 DNA: TGTGCCAGCAGCTTAGGGACAGGTTACCAAGAGACCCAGTACTTC
D gene: TRBD1
V gene: TRBV11-2
J gene: TRBJ2-5
clone size: .

CDR3 protein: CASSYGTGVQETQYF
CDR3 DNA: TGTGCCAGCAGTTACGGGACAGGGGTCCAAGAGACCCAGTACTTC
D gene: TRBD1
V gene: TRBV6-5
J gene: TRBJ2-5
clone size: few

CDR3 protein: CASSGSTVMNTEAFF
CDR3 DNA: TGTGCCAGCAGCGGTTCGACTGTGATGAACACTGAAGCTTTCTTT
D gene: .
V gene: TRBV5-6
J gene: TRBJ1-1
clone size: .

CDR3 protein: CASSSSGTNKAFF
CDR3 DNA: TGTGCCAGCAGTTCATCCGGGACAAATAAAGCTTTCTTT
D gene: .
V gene: TRBV6-5
J gene: TRBJ1-1
clone size: few

CDR3 protein: CASSLGDPGSATNEKLFF
CDR3 DNA: TGTGCCAGCAGCTTGGGGGACCCTGGAAGCGCAACTAATGAAAAACTGTTTTTT
D gene: .
V gene: TRBV5-6
J gene: TRBJ1-4
clone size: .

CDR3 protein: CASSLWAGGSSGYTF
CDR3 DNA: TGTGCCAGCAGCTTGTGGGCAGGGGGTTCTAGTGGCTACACCTTC
D gene: TRBD1
V gene: TRBV5-6
J gene: TRBJ1-2
clone size: few